The T cell receptor (beta chain) described here comes from a study of yellow fever vaccine responses in identical twins. Broader study findings: The T cell response to vaccination in identical twins was reportedly partly convergent and partly personalized.

TCRdb reprocessed the RT-PCR reads with MiXCR, giving one entry per CDR3 protein. The sample includes 9,500 to 11,000 distinct CDR3 sequences, over 65% of them seen just once. Trimming took off 7 bases at V and 3 bases at J, with 9 bases between the two ends. The CDR3 has 13 amino acids. The germline V gene has CDR1 SNHLY and CDR2 FYNNEI. As to this clonotype: The antigen is unknown.

The receptor comes from a woman younger than 30 who received the yellow fever vaccine. The chain has TRBV2 and TRBJ2-2, with a possible D match to TRBD1 (5 bases). This sample comprised T cells from blood (PBMCs), unsorted or a sorted subset (not recorded which), obtained before or after yellow fever vaccination (not recorded which). The CDR3 coding sequence is TGTGCCAGCACCCAGGGATACACCGGGGAGCTGTTTTTT. This encodes CASTQGYTGELFF.